This T cell receptor beta chain was recorded in a study of cytomegalovirus exposure and HLA in healthy donors. Study overall: Findings of an earlier analysis included more than 90 million unique TCR beta sequences from roughly 180 million T cells. Around 80 million unique TCR sequences came from HLA-typed donors in an early release. Study findings and constraints: V- and J-gene trimming in TCR beta was tied to a missense DCLRE1C variant by an analysis performed later. Beyond CMV serostatus, there was no information to go on about immune exposure.

Note on this clone: Its antigen is currently unknown.

Vbeta (60) and Jbeta (13) primers were used in the PCR. Sequencing was performed with immunoSEQ multiplex PCR; in TCRdb, only in-frame clones are kept and a portion is missing. This table has about 140,000 clones, roughly 87% appearing once. CDR3 size: 15 residues. The V gene end was trimmed by 5 bases and the J gene end by 7 bases; junction bases not matched to a gene: 12. From germline, CDR1 is MNHEY and CDR2 SMNVEV (reference sequence). Sequenced sample: PBMCs. This chain links TRBV27 with TRBJ2-7; 9 bases line up with TRBD1. This TCR derives from a middle-aged woman in good health and CMV-seronegative. The chain's CDR3 is CASSPKGDRVLEQYF. CDR3 DNA sequence: TGTGCCAGCAGTCCTAAGGGGGACAGGGTTCTGGAGCAGTACTTC.